This entry lists 16 T cell receptor beta chains sequenced from one sample in a study of CD8+ T cells in alopecia areata. Extracted from the samples, RNA was reverse transcribed into cDNA to serve as the sequencing template. Sequencing was performed with immunoSEQ multiplex PCR; in TCRdb, only in-frame clones are kept and a portion is missing. This table has 170,000 or so clones, 59% appearing once. The material was CD4+ T cells sorted from blood, obtained at week 0. Receptors originate from a human donor with alopecia areata.

The chain has TRBV7-2 and TRBJ1-1; no firm D call. The CDR3 loop spans 13 amino acids. The germline V and J ends were trimmed by 5 bases and 5 bases, with 12 bases remaining between them. CDR1 is SGHTA and CDR2 is FQGNSA in the germline V gene. CDR3 residues: CASSPLRGTEAFF. The CDR3 DNA follows: TGTGCCAGCAGCCCCCTCCGGGGTACTGAAGCTTTCTTT.

This clone was seen once. This chain joins TRBV5-6 and TRBJ2-7; weak D call: TRBD2 (6 bases). Germline-derived CDR1 and CDR2 are SGHDT and YYEEEE. This CDR3 has 13 amino acids. V lost 4 bases, J lost 2 bases, and 10 bases lay in between. CDR3 sequence: CASSPRGTYEQYF. The CDR3 DNA sequence: TGTGCCAGCAGCCCCCGCGGGACCTACGAGCAGTACTTC.

Worth noting for this clone: This sample also contains other DNA sequences that code for the same CDR3. The chain combines TRBV29-1 with TRBJ2-5; the D is unclear. V was clipped by 4 bases and J by 2 bases, with 8 bases between them. This CDR3 contains 12 residues. The germline gives CDR1 SQVTM, CDR2 ANQGSEA. The CDR3 region has the DNA TGCAGCGTTGGAACAAATCAAGAGACCCAGTACTTC. Translation: CSVGTNQETQYF. The variable domain in full, with the rest retrieved from reference TRBV29-1 and TRBJ2-5, is SAVISQKPSRDICQRGTSLTIQCQVDSQVTMMFWYRQQPGQSLTLIATANQGSEATYESGFVIDKFPISRPNLTFSTLTVSNMSPEDSSIYLCSVGTNQETQYFGPGTRLLVL.

This chain uses TRBV15 with TRBJ1-1; unclear D gene. This CDR3 contains 13 residues. Trimming removed 1 base at V and 7 bases at J, with 10 bases between. The V gene's germline CDR1 is LNHNV and CDR2 YYDKDF (reference sequence). The CDR3 spells CATSRGYQGEAFF. CDR3 nucleotide sequence: TGTGCCACCAGCAGAGGTTACCAAGGTGAAGCTTTCTTT.

This clone was counted only a few times. This CDR3 is CASSPPAGSGANVLTF. In nucleotides, the CDR3 is TGTGCCAGCTCACCACCGGCGGGTTCTGGGGCCAACGTCCTGACTTTC. This chain uses TRBV18 with TRBJ2-6; TRBD2 might be the D (5 bases). The CDR3 extends over 16 amino acids. Germline CDR1 is KGHSH and CDR2 is LQKENI. Deletions cut 0 bases from V and 1 base from J, with 7 bases between.

This clone turned up a few times. The chain couples TRBV2 to TRBJ2-5, with D perhaps TRBD1 (5 bases). V was cut by 4 bases and J by 0 bases, with 21 bases left in between. From germline, CDR1 is SNHLY and CDR2 FYNNEI. The CDR3 contains 18 residues. For the CDR3, the DNA is TGTGCCAGCAGTGCCAACAGGAATTTACTCGTATACCAAGAGACCCAGTACTTC. Its translation is CASSANRNLLVYQETQYF.

The genes are TRBV5-1 and TRBJ1-2, with D possibly TRBD1 on 5 matching bases. Trimming took 5 bases from V and 3 from J, leaving 20 bases between them. The CDR3 has 16 residues. CDR1 and CDR2 from the germline V gene are SGHRS and YFSETQ. For the CDR3, the DNA is TGCGCCAGCAGTCAAGAGCCAGGGAGGAGTTACTATGGCTACACCTTC. Translated, it gives CASSQEPGRSYYGYTF. Full variable domain (outside the CDR3, taken from reference TRBV5-1 and TRBJ1-2): KAGVTQTPRYLIKTRGQQVTLSCSPISGHRSVSWYQQTPGQGLQFLFEYFSETQRNKGNFPGRFSGRQFSNSRSEMNVSTLELGDSALYLCASSQEPGRSYYGYTFGSGTRLTVV.

This clone showed up just a few times. The J gene is TRBJ2-5, the V gene TRBV2; tentatively, D is TRBD1 (6 bases). This CDR3 has 14 residues. CDR1 is SNHLY and CDR2 is FYNNEI in the germline V gene. V gave up 2 bases and J gave up 4 bases, with 11 bases separating them. The CDR3 is CASSESQGLETQYF. The DNA of the CDR3 is TGTGCCAGCAGTGAAAGTCAGGGGTTAGAGACCCAGTACTTC.

This clone was detected only a few times. This rearrangement joins TRBV29-1 to TRBJ2-3; D might be TRBD1 (6 bases). V was trimmed by 4 bases and J by 0 bases, leaving 11 bases between them. Germline CDR1 is SQVTM and CDR2 is ANQGSEA. The CDR3 is 14 amino acids. DNA of the CDR3: TGCAGCGTTGCTGGCAGGGGAAGCACAGATACGCAGTATTTT. As protein: CSVAGRGSTDTQYF.

The CDR3 protein is CASSSPPTYNEQFF. The CDR3 bases are TGCGCCAGCAGCTCTCCTCCGACCTACAATGAGCAGTTCTTC. The V call is TRBV5-1, the J call TRBJ2-1, with D hard to call. Looked up from germline, CDR1 is SGHRS and CDR2 is YFSETQ. V was pared by 3 bases and J by 2 bases, with 9 bases between. The CDR3 has 14 amino acids.

The CDR3 sequence: CAISESGAGVSYNEQFF. The CDR3 DNA sequence: TGTGCCATCAGTGAGTCGGGGGCCGGGGTATCCTACAATGAGCAGTTCTTC. V and J are TRBV10-3 and TRBJ2-1; TRBD1 is a possible D gene (6 bases). V shed 0 bases and J shed 1 base, with 13 bases lying between them. This CDR3 spans 17 amino acids. The V gene's germline CDR1 is ENHRY and CDR2 SYGVKD.

This clone came up once. This chain uses TRBV30 with TRBJ2-1; the match to TRBD2 covers 12 bases. Germline CDR1 GTSNPN, CDR2 SVGIG (reference sequence). The CDR3 consists of 14 residues. With V trimmed by 4 bases and J by 4 bases, 2 bases remained unmatched. The CDR3 loop reads CAWTGLAGYNEQFF. The CDR3 nucleotides are TGTGCCTGGACCGGACTAGCGGGGTACAATGAGCAGTTCTTC. Together with reference TRBV30 and TRBJ2-1, the CDR3 gives the full variable domain: SQTIHQWPATLVQPVGSPLSLECTVEGTSNPNLYWYRQAAGRGLQLLFYSVGIGQISSEVPQNLSASRPQDRQFILSSKKLLLSDSGFYLCAWTGLAGYNEQFFGPGTRLTVL.

The chain combines TRBV11-2 with TRBJ2-6, with 12 nucleotides matching TRBD1. V lost 4 bases, J lost 2 bases, and 9 bases stayed unmatched. The CDR3 loop spans 19 amino acids. Germline lookup yields CDR1 SGHAT and CDR2 FQNNGV. The CDR3 DNA reads as TGTGCCAGCAGCTCGAGGGACAGGGGGCGGTCTGCTGGGGCCAACGTCCTGACTTTC. It yields the protein CASSSRDRGRSAGANVLTF.

The CDR3 region has the DNA TGTGCCAGCAGCCAGGGGCAGGGCTATGGCTACACCTTC. It translates to CASSQGQGYGYTF. The chain employs TRBV2 and TRBJ1-2; TRBD1 might be the D (6 bases). The germline V gene encodes CDR1 SNHLY and CDR2 FYNNEI. Trimming removed 6 bases from V and 4 bases from J, with 12 bases in between. The CDR3 has 13 residues.

The chain carries TRBV15 and TRBJ2-1; D is unresolved. V was trimmed by 0 bases and J by 9 bases, leaving 3 bases between them. Germline lookup yields CDR1 LNHNV and CDR2 YYDKDF (reference sequence). CDR3 length: 11 amino acids. CDR3 sequence: CATSRETEQFF. CDR3 nucleotides: TGTGCCACCAGCAGAGAGACTGAGCAGTTCTTC.

V usage is TRBV30 and J usage is TRBJ2-5, with no clear D. The CDR3 is made up of 12 amino acids. Germline values: CDR1 GTSNPN, CDR2 SVGIG (reference sequence). The V and J ends lost 0 bases and 3 bases respectively, with 5 bases between them. CDR3 nucleotide sequence: TGTGCCTGGAGTGTCTGGGAAGAGACCCAGTACTTC. Translated, it gives CAWSVWEETQYF. Full variable domain (rest looked up from reference TRBV30 and TRBJ2-5): SQTIHQWPATLVQPVGSPLSLECTVEGTSNPNLYWYRQAAGRGLQLLFYSVGIGQISSEVPQNLSASRPQDRQFILSSKKLLLSDSGFYLCAWSVWEETQYFGPGTRLLVL.